These 2 T cell receptor beta chains came from one sample sequenced in a study of cytomegalovirus exposure and HLA in healthy donors. The PCR contained 60 Vbeta and 13 Jbeta primers. Assay: immunoSEQ multiplex PCR; the TCRdb copy retains only in-frame clones and omits some. The sample lists 130,000 to 150,000 clones; about 80% were seen once. What was sequenced was PBMCs. These TCRs come from a male donor in good health and CMV-seronegative.

CDR3 protein: CASSPLQGIEKLFF. CDR3 DNA: TGTGCCAGCTCACCTTTGCAGGGGATCGAAAAACTGTTTTTT. The gene calls are TRBV18 and TRBJ1-4; D is perhaps TRBD1 (6 bases). V was pared by 3 bases and J by 8 bases, with 13 bases between. Germline V gene sequence: CDR1 KGHSH, CDR2 LQKENI. CDR3 length: 14 amino acids.

This clone was counted between two and nine times. Its ends do not fully match the called genes, so a read error is possible. The chain couples TRBV6-1 to TRBJ1-2, with D perhaps TRBD1 (6 bases). The CDR3 covers 15 residues. Looked up from germline, CDR1 is MNHNS and CDR2 is SASEGT. The CDR3: CASSEAGRGLYGYTF. CDR3 DNA: TGTGCCAGCAGCGAAGCGGGCAGGGGCCTCTATGGCTACACCTTC.